The T cell receptor (beta chain) under discussion was sequenced for a study of regulatory T cells in long-lasting Graves disease. Study-wide points: The TCR repertoire of persistent Graves' patients was less diverse than that of newly diagnosed ones.

The CDR3 runs to 17 residues. With V trimmed by 6 bases and J by 1 base, 12 bases remained unmatched. Germline loops: CDR1 MDHEN, CDR2 SYDVKM. Turning to this clonotype: Its target is unknown. It differs at one base from a far larger clone, so likely a read error. The conserved final phenylalanine or tryptophan is absent from the CDR3, which likely points to a read error.

Library construction for TCR beta used iRepertoire HTBI primers and Arm-PCR of CDR3 regions. TCRdb reprocessed the multiplex PCR reads with MiXCR, giving one entry per CDR3 protein. The sample lists roughly 470,000 distinct CDR3 sequences; under 25% were seen once. Regarding time point: persistent/refractory GD, antithyroid drugs over 5 years with positive TRAb. PBMCs were the source of the RNA used for TCR sequencing. The sequence was collected from a female donor with Graves disease. Source: peripheral blood mononuclear cells (PBMCs), taken when the disease was refractory, from a patient treated with antithyroid drugs. The chain couples TRBV28 to TRBJ2-5, with 9 bases lining up with TRBD1. In nucleotides, the CDR3 is TGTGCCAGCAGCTTAGGGACAGGGTGGGCAATCCAAGAGACCCAGTACCTC. Encoded protein: CASSLGTGWAIQETQYL.